This TCR beta chain is drawn from a study of OX40 agonist ivuxolimab in advanced cancers. Study details: A mean age of 60 years, range about 23 to 80, was recorded, and roughly 80% were male. Checkpoint inhibitors had been given previously to under 50% of patients.

Patients were ineligible given autoimmune disease history or systemic immunosuppression. Data came from immunoSEQ multiplex PCR; TCRdb stores just in-frame clones and leaves some out. Of about 82,000 clones listed, about 91% were seen once; the top ten hold roughly 2%. Trimming removed 6 bases from V and 4 bases from J; junction bases left unmatched: 4. In germline, CDR1 is SGHRS, CDR2 YFSETQ. The CDR3 consists of 13 residues. The J gene is TRBJ2-1, the V gene TRBV5-1; 7 nucleotides line up with TRBD2. This specimen consisted of CD4+ or CD8+ T cells sorted from blood, obtained in a trial of the OX40 agonist ivuxolimab. The source of this sequence is an adult with an advanced solid tumor such as melanoma, head and neck, liver or kidney cancer. DNA of the CDR3: TGCGCCAGCACCTGGGGGGGATACAATGAGCAGTTCTTC. Its protein product is CASTWGGYNEQFF.